This T cell receptor (beta chain) appears in the sequencing data of a study of shared clonotypes between healthy human individuals. Naive CD8 cells, CD45RO-negative and positively selected for CCR7, excluded terminally differentiated effector memory CD45RA+ cells. V shed 8 bases and J 3 bases; nucleotides not matched to a gene: 10. The CDR3 sequence is 15 residues long. Germline V gene lookup returns CDR1 SEHNR and CDR2 FQNEAQ (reference sequence). Sequenced by immunoSEQ multiplex PCR; TCRdb stores in-frame clones only, minus some. The profile shows about 1,900,000 clones, approximately 95% of them singletons.

This chain joins TRBV7-9 and TRBJ2-1; 7 bases map to TRBD2. The TCR sequence derives from a man younger than 35 in good health. Input material: naive CD8+ T cells sorted from blood. CDR3 nucleotide sequence: TGTGCCAGCGAAAAGCCCAAGCGGGACTACAATGAGCAGTTCTTC. Its protein is CASEKPKRDYNEQFF.